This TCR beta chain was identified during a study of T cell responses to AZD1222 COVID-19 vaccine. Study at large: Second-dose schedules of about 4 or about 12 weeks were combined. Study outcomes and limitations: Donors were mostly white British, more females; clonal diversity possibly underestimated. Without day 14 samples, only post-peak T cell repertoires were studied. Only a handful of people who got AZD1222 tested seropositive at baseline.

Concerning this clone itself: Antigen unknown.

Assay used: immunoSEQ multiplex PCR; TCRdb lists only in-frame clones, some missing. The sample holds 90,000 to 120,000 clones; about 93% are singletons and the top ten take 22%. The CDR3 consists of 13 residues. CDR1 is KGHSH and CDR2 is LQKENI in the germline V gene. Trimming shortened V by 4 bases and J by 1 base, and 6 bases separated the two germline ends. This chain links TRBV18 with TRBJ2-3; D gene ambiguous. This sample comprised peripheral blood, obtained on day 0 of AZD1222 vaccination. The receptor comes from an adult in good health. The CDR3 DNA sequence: TGTGCCAGCTCACTCAAACGCACAGATACGCAGTATTTT. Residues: CASSLKRTDTQYF.